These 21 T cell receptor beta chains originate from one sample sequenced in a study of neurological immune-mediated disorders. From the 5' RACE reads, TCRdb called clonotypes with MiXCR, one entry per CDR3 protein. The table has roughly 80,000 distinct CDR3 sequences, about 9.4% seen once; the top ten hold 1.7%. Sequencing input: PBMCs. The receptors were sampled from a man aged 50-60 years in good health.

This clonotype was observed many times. The CDR3 spells CASSLSALGETQYF. Here the CDR3 DNA reads TGCGCCAGCAGCTTGTCGGCCCTGGGGGAGACCCAGTACTTC. The rearrangement uses TRBV5-1 and TRBJ2-5; D gene uncertain. Germline V gene lookup returns CDR1 SGHRS and CDR2 YFSETQ. The CDR3 sequence is 14 residues long. V was pared by 1 base and J by 5 bases, with 12 bases between.

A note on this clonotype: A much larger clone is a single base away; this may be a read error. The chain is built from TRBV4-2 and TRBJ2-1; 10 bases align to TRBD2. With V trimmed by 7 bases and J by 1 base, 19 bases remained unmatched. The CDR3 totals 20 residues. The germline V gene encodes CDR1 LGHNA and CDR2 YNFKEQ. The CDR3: CASTLGAPSGGARSYNEQFF. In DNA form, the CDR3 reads TGTGCCAGCACCCTAGGGGCTCCCAGCGGGGGGGCCAGATCCTACAATGAGCAGTTCTTC.

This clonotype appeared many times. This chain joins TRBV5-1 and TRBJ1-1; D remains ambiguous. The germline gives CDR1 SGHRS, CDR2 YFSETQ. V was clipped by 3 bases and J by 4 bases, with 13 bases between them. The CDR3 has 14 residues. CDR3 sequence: CASSSLMAGTEAFF. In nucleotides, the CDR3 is TGCGCCAGCAGCTCTCTCATGGCGGGCACTGAAGCTTTCTTT. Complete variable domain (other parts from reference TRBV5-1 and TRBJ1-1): KAGVTQTPRYLIKTRGQQVTLSCSPISGHRSVSWYQQTPGQGLQFLFEYFSETQRNKGNFPGRFSGRQFSNSRSEMNVSTLELGDSALYLCASSSLMAGTEAFFGQGTRLTVV.

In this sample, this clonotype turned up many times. CDR3 sequence: CASSGRGAEQFF. The CDR3 region has the DNA TGTGCCAGCAGTGGCAGGGGTGCCGAGCAGTTCTTC. V is TRBV28 and J is TRBJ2-1; maybe TRBD1 (6 bases). Germline V gives CDR1 MDHEN, CDR2 SYDVKM. CDR3 length: 12 amino acids. Trimming removed 5 bases from V and 10 bases from J, with 12 bases in between.

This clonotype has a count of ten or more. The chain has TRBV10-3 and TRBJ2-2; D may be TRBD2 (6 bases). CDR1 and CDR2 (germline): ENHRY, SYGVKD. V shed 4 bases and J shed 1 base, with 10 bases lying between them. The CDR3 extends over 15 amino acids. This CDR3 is CAISGRGLNTGELFF. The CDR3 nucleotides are TGTGCCATCAGTGGAAGGGGACTGAACACCGGGGAGCTGTTTTTT.

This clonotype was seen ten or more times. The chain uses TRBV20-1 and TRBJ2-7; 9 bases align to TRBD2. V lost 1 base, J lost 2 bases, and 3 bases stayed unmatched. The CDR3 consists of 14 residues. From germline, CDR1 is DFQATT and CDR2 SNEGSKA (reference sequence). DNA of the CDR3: TGCAGTGCTAGAGGGGGACTAGCCCCCTACGAGCAGTACTTC. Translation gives CSARGGLAPYEQYF.

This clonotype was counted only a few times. CDR3 amino acids: CAISGGQGDGYTF. As DNA, the CDR3 is TGTGCCATCAGTGGTGGACAGGGGGATGGCTACACCTTC. The rearrangement joins TRBV10-3 to TRBJ1-2, with TRBD1 matching over 10 bases. This CDR3 region has 13 residues. CDR1 is ENHRY and CDR2 is SYGVKD in the germline V gene. V dropped 4 bases and J dropped 6; count of bases not matched to a gene: 2.

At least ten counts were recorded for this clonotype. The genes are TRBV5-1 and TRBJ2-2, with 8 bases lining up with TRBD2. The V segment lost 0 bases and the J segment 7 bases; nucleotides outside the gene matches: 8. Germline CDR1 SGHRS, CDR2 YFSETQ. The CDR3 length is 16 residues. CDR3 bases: TGCGCCAGCAGCTTGGGGTCGGGACTAGGACGCGGGGAGCTGTTTTTT. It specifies CASSLGSGLGRGELFF.

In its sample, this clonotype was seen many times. CDR3 nucleotides: TGTGCCAGCAGTTGGGGGGCGGGCACTGAAGCTTTCTTT. This encodes CASSWGAGTEAFF. V usage is TRBV27 and J usage is TRBJ1-1; the D gene is possibly TRBD1 (6 bases). CDR3 size: 13 residues. The V end lost 4 bases, the J end lost 4 bases, and 10 bases lay between the germline ends. Germline V gives CDR1 MNHEY, CDR2 SMNVEV (reference sequence).

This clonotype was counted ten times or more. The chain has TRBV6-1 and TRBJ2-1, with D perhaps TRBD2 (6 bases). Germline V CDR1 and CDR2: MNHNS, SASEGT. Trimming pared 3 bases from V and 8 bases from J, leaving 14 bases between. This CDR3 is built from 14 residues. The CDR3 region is CASSDGGSVHEQFF. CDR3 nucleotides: TGTGCCAGCAGTGACGGGGGATCTGTGCATGAGCAGTTCTTC.

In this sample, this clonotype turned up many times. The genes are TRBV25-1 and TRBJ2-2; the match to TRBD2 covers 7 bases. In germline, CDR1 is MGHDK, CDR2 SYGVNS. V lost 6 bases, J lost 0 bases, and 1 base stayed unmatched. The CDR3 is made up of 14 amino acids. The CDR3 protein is CASSRGANTGELFF. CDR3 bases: TGTGCCAGCAGCCGGGGGGCGAACACCGGGGAGCTGTTTTTT. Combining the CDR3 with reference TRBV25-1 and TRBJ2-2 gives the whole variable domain EADIYQTPRYLVIGTGKKITLECSQTMGHDKMYWYQQDPGMELHLIHYSYGVNSTEKGDLSSESTVSRIRTEHFPLTLESARPSHTSQYLCASSRGANTGELFFGEGSRLTVL.

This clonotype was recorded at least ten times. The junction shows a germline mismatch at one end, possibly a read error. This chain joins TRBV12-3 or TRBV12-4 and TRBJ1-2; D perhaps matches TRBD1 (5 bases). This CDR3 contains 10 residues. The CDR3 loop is CASRVGATVF. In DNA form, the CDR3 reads TGTGCCAGCAGAGTCGGGGCGACGGTCTTC.

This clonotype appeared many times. In DNA form, the CDR3 reads TGCGCCAGCAGCCTTCGCACAGATACGCAGTATTTT. It specifies CASSLRTDTQYF. This chain uses TRBV5-1 with TRBJ2-3; D is unclear. V was pared by 4 bases and J by 1 base, with 4 bases between. Germline loops: CDR1 SGHRS, CDR2 YFSETQ. The CDR3 has 12 amino acids.

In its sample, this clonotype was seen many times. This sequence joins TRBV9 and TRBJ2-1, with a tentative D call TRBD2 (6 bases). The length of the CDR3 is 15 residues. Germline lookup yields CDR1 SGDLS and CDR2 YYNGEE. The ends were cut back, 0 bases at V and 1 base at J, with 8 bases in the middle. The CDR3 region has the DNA TGTGCCAGCAGCGTAGAGGCGGGATCCTACAATGAGCAGTTCTTC. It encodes CASSVEAGSYNEQFF.

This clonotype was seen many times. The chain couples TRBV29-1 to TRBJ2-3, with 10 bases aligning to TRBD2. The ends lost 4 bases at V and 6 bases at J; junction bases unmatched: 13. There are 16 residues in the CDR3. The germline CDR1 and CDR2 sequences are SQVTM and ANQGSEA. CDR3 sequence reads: CSVGGLRAGGSDTQYF. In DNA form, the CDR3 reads TGCAGCGTTGGGGGGCTCAGAGCGGGAGGGTCTGATACGCAGTATTTT.

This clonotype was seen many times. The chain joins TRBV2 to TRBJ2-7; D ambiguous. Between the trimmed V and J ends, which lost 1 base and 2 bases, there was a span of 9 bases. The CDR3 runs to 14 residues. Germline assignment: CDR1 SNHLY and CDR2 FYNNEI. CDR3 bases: TGTGCCAGCAGTGAAGGGCAGGCCGCCTACGAGCAGTACTTC. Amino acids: CASSEGQAAYEQYF.

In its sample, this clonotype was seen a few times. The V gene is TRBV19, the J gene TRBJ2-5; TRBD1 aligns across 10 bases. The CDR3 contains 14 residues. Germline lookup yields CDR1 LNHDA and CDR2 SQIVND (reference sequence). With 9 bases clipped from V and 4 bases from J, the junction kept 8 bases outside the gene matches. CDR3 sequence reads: CASRDRGGLETQYF. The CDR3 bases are TGTGCCAGCAGGGACAGGGGCGGTCTAGAGACCCAGTACTTC.

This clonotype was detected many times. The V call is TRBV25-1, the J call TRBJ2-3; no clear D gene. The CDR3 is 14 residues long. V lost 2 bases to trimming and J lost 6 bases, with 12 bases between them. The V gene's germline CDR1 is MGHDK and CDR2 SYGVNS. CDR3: CASSEGLGEDTQYF. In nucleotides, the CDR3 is TGTGCCAGCAGTGAAGGGCTGGGCGAGGATACGCAGTATTTT.

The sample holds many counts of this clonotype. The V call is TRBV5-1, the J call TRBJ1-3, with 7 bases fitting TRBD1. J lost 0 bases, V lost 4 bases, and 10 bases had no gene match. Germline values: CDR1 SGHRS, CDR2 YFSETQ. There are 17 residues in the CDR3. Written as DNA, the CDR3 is TGCGCCAGCAGCCCCGAGACAGGGACCAGCTCTGGAAACACCATATATTTT. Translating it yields CASSPETGTSSGNTIYF. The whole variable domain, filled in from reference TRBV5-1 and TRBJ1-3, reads KAGVTQTPRYLIKTRGQQVTLSCSPISGHRSVSWYQQTPGQGLQFLFEYFSETQRNKGNFPGRFSGRQFSNSRSEMNVSTLELGDSALYLCASSPETGTSSGNTIYFGEGSWLTVV.

DNA of the CDR3: TGTGCCAGCAGCTCCACCGCCGGACTAGCGGGAGGGACCCTCGGCGAGCAGTACTTC. Translating gives CASSSTAGLAGGTLGEQYF. V is TRBV7-2 and J is TRBJ2-7; 15 bases are a match to TRBD2. Germline V gene sequence: CDR1 SGHTA, CDR2 FQGNSA. V shed 4 bases and J 6 bases; nucleotides not matched to a gene: 16. The CDR3 has 19 residues.

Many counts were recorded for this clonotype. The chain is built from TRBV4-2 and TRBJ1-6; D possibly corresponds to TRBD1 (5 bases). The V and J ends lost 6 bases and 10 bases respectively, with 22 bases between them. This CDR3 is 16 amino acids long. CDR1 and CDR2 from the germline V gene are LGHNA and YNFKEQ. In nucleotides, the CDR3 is TGTGCCAGCAGACGTGACAGCTTATACGCTTACTCACCCCTCCACTTT. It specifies CASRRDSLYAYSPLHF.